This TCR beta chain was sequenced for a study of CD8 T cells in Susac syndrome. Overall study findings and caveats: Only a relatively small number of individuals were included in the TCR sequencing and HLA analysis.

The germline V gene encodes CDR1 MNHNS and CDR2 SASEGT. CDR3 length: 14 residues. J was trimmed by 6 bases and V by 8 bases; bases with no gene match: 5. Comments on this clonotype: Its specificity is unknown.

Random hexamers primed reverse transcription of about 0.45 to 1 ug RNA. One entry per CDR3 protein results from TCRdb running MiXCR on the immunoSEQ multiplex PCR reads. The data contain 200,000 to 250,000 distinct CDR3 sequences, approximately 95% of them singletons. Those who served as multiple sclerosis controls were treatment-naive patients with stable or active relapsing-remitting disease. Both CD4+ and CD8+ T cells were negatively isolated, and TEMRA cells underwent FACS enrichment. The genes are TRBV6-1 and TRBJ1-6; 9 bases are shared with TRBD1. The sample comprised CD4+ T cells from PBMCs. The sequence came from a human donor with multiple sclerosis. The CDR3 protein is CASDRGSGNSPLHF. CDR3 in DNA: TGTGCCAGCGACAGGGGGTCTGGTAATTCACCCCTCCACTTT.